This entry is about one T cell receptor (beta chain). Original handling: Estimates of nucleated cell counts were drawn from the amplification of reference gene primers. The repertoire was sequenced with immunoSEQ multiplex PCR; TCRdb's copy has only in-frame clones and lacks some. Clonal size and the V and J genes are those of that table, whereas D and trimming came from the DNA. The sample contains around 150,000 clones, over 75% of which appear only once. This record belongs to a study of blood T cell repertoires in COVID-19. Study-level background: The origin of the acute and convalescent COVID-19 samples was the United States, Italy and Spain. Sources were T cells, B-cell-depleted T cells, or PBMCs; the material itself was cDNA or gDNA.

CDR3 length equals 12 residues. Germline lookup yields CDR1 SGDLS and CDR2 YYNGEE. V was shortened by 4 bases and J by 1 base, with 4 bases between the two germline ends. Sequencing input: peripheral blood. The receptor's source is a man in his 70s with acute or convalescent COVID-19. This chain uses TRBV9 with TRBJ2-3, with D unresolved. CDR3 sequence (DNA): TGTGCCAGCAGCCCCGGCACAGATACGCAGTATTTT. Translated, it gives CASSPGTDTQYF.